This is a list of T cell receptor beta chains from one sample in a study of CD8 T cells in ankylosing spondylitis. TCRdb analysed the 5' RACE reads with MiXCR anew, one entry per CDR3 protein. The sample has roughly 120,000 distinct CDR3 sequences, roughly 13% seen once. Sample: blood, either unsorted or a sorted T cell fraction (not recorded which). The receptor source for this set is a female donor with ankylosing spondylitis or in good health (not recorded which). Both conserved end residues are part of each CDR3. Each record gives: V gene, D gene, J gene, clone size, CDR3 DNA, CDR3 protein. D genes are given only for firm matches. Size is omitted from some rows. Given values are once, few, many or a class for expanded clones.

>TRBV12-3/TRBV12-4|-|TRBJ1-1|-
TGTGCCAGCACCCCCGAAAGGGGAAGAAGTACTGAAGCTTTCTTT
CASTPERGRSTEAFF
>TRBV7-3|TRBD1|TRBJ2-1|few
TGTGCCAGCAGCTTAAGGAGTGCCGGGACAGGGTCGTTTGGTGAGCAGTTCTTC
CASSLRSAGTGSFGEQFF
>TRBV7-3|-|TRBJ1-5|many
TGTGCCAGCAGCTTAATGCATCCGGGAGGAAATCAGCCCCAGCATTTT
CASSLMHPGGNQPQHF
>TRBV19|TRBD1|TRBJ2-4|-
TGTGCCAGTACGGACAGGGCAGTAAACATTCAGTACTTC
CASTDRAVNIQYF
>TRBV7-8|TRBD2|TRBJ2-1|few
TGTGCCAGCAGGGGGCGGGGGGAAAATGAGCAGTTCTTC
CASRGRGENEQFF
>TRBV21-1|-|TRBJ2-7|few
TGTGCCAGCAGCACCCTGAGGGACTACTCCTACGAGCAGTACTTC
CASSTLRDYSYEQYF
>TRBV18|-|TRBJ2-1|-
TGTGCCAGCTCACTCCGGGCGGGCCCGGACAATGAGCAGTTCTTC
CASSLRAGPDNEQFF
>TRBV2|TRBD2|TRBJ2-5|few
TGTGCCAGCTCTCCCAGGGTAGCGGGGGAAGAGACCCAGTACTTC
CASSPRVAGEETQYF
>TRBV12-3/TRBV12-4|-|TRBJ2-7|-
TGTGCCAGCACCCGAACAGAGACCTACGAGCAGTACTTC
CASTRTETYEQYF
>TRBV5-1|TRBD2|TRBJ2-5|many
TGCGCCAGCAGCTTGAGTGACGGGAGGGCCCAGTACTTC
CASSLSDGRAQYF
>TRBV5-1|-|TRBJ2-7|few
TGCGCCAGCAGCTTCGGCCAATCAGGTCGCTACGAGCAGTACTTC
CASSFGQSGRYEQYF
>TRBV5-1|TRBD1|TRBJ2-1|few
TGCGCCAGCTCCGGGGACAGCTCCTACAATGAGCAGTTCTTC
CASSGDSSYNEQFF
>TRBV15|-|TRBJ2-7|many
TGTGCCACCAGCAGAGAGCAACAGACCTCCTACGAGCAGTACTTC
CATSREQQTSYEQYF
>TRBV15|TRBD1|TRBJ2-7|-
TGTGCCACCAGCAGAGGGACAGGGAACTCCTACGAGCAGTACTTC
CATSRGTGNSYEQYF
>TRBV5-1|TRBD2|TRBJ2-5|many
TGCGCCAGCAGCCCGGGACTAGCGGCCTGGGAGACCCAGTACTTC
CASSPGLAAWETQYF
>TRBV12-3/TRBV12-4|TRBD1|TRBJ1-1|-
TGTGCCAGCAGTCACGGGACAGGGGGCAGGAGGACTGAAGCTTTCTTT
CASSHGTGGRRTEAFF
>TRBV30|-|TRBJ1-1|-
TGTGCCTGGAGTCCCTCCATGAACACTGAAGCTTTCTTT
CAWSPSMNTEAFF
>TRBV5-1|-|TRBJ2-6|-
TGCGCCAGCAGCTTGGCAGCTACAGGGTATGGGGCCAACGTCCTGACTTTC
CASSLAATGYGANVLTF
>TRBV27|-|TRBJ2-7|-
TGTGCCAGCAGTTCCGGGACTCACACCTACGAGCAGTACTTC
CASSSGTHTYEQYF
>TRBV9|-|TRBJ2-2|-
TGTGCCAGCAGCGTCTGGGTGGACACCGGGGAGCTGTTTTTT
CASSVWVDTGELFF
>TRBV9|-|TRBJ2-5|-
TGTGCCAGCAGCGTAGGGGGGGCGCGGGAGACCCAGTACTTC
CASSVGGARETQYF
>TRBV24-1|-|TRBJ2-2|many
TGTGCCACCAAAGCTGACACCGGGGAGCTGTTTTTT
CATKADTGELFF
>TRBV12-3/TRBV12-4|-|TRBJ2-3|-
TGTGCCAGCAGTCCCTCCAGGGTGGGGACGCAGTATTTT
CASSPSRVGTQYF
>TRBV7-9|-|TRBJ1-3|few
TGTGCCAGCAGCTCTTTCCCGCGGGGCTCTGGAAACACCATATATTTT
CASSSFPRGSGNTIYF
>TRBV12-3/TRBV12-4|-|TRBJ2-3|-
TGTGCCAGCAGTTTCGGGCTCCCCCAAGATACGCAGTATTTT
CASSFGLPQDTQYF
>TRBV29-1|-|TRBJ2-1|many
TGCAGCGTTCCCAGGGGGGACTACAATGAGCAGTTCTTC
CSVPRGDYNEQFF
>TRBV29-1|TRBD2|TRBJ2-1|many
TGCAGCGTTCGATTACTAGCGGGAGCCAATGAGCAGTTCTTC
CSVRLLAGANEQFF
>TRBV5-1|-|TRBJ2-7|-
TGCGCCAGCAGCCCCCCCCGGGGGACAGAAGCCTCCTACGAGCAGTACTTC
CASSPPRGTEASYEQYF
>TRBV28|-|TRBJ2-7|-
TGTGCCAGCATGGGCGTCGGGCAGTACTTC
CASMGVGQYF
>TRBV27|-|TRBJ2-5|many
TGTGCCAGCAGTTTAGTCCGGGGGAACACCCAGTACTTC
CASSLVRGNTQYF
>TRBV12-3/TRBV12-4|TRBD2|TRBJ2-2|many
TGTGCCAGCAGTTTACTTGCGGGAGTTGACCTGTTTTTT
CASSLLAGVDLFF